These 12 T cell receptor beta chains were sequenced from one sample in a study of regulatory T cells in long-lasting Graves disease. Combining iRepertoire HTBI primers with Arm-PCR of CDR3 regions, the authors built TCR beta libraries. TCRdb passed the multiplex PCR reads through MiXCR, listing each CDR3 protein once. In the table there are over 450,000 distinct CDR3 sequences, around 12% of which are singletons. Regarding time point: newly diagnosed GD, antithyroid drugs for less than 3 months. RNA from PBMCs was the source of the TCR library. These data were likewise used in another study, on T cells in Graves' hyperthyroidism and ophthalmopathy.

The input for sequencing was peripheral blood mononuclear cells (PBMCs), taken at new diagnosis, from a patient treated with antithyroid drugs. Receptors were obtained from a woman aged 25 to 39 with Graves disease.

This clonotype has a count of ten or more. J is TRBJ1-5 and V is TRBV27; maybe TRBD1 (5 bases). The V gene lost 3 bases and the J gene lost 3 bases, with 9 bases spanning the gap. Germline values: CDR1 MNHEY, CDR2 SMNVEV (reference sequence). There are 14 residues in the CDR3. CDR3 region: CASSFGADNQPQHF. The CDR3 DNA reads TGTGCCAGCAGTTTTGGGGCAGACAATCAGCCCCAGCATTTT.

The rearrangement links TRBV20-1 to TRBJ2-5; D is perhaps TRBD1 or TRBD2 (6 bases each). The CDR3 is made up of 18 amino acids. V lost 5 bases to trimming and J lost 3 bases, with 28 bases between them. Germline V gene lookup returns CDR1 DFQATT and CDR2 SNEGSKA (reference sequence). Written as DNA, the CDR3 is TGCAGTGCTCTCAGGCCTTTAAACAGGGTAGGCGGGAAAGAGACCCAGTACTTC. Residues: CSALRPLNRVGGKETQYF.

This clonotype was observed a handful of times. The chain uses TRBV11-3 and TRBJ2-2; 13 bases are a match to TRBD2. This CDR3 has 17 residues. V lost 5 bases to trimming and J lost 2 bases; unmatched junction nucleotides: 5. Germline V CDR1 and CDR2: SGHNT, YENEEA. For the CDR3, the DNA is TGTGCCAGCAGCCCCGGACTAGCGGGGGTAAACACCGGGGAGCTGTTTTTT. Translating gives CASSPGLAGVNTGELFF.

This clonotype has a count of ten or more. The gene calls are TRBV7-2 and TRBJ2-3; no firm D call. Trimming left V 0 bases short and J 5 bases short, with 9 bases between. This CDR3 has 14 residues. The germline V gene encodes CDR1 SGHTA and CDR2 FQGNSA. The CDR3 spells CASSLARKGDTQYF. DNA of the CDR3: TGTGCCAGCAGCTTAGCTCGTAAAGGAGATACGCAGTATTTT.

This clonotype was counted a few times. The chain is built from TRBV4-1 and TRBJ2-1, with 8 bases matching TRBD2. The CDR3 has 15 amino acids. V was clipped by 1 base and J by 8 bases; unmatched bases: 7. Germline-derived CDR1 and CDR2 are MGHRA and YSYEKL. CDR3 loop: CASSQAGGRFHEQFF. In DNA, the CDR3 is TGCGCCAGCAGCCAAGCTGGCGGGAGGTTTCATGAGCAGTTCTTC.

The sample holds many counts of this clonotype. The gene calls are TRBV28 and TRBJ2-3, with no clear D. V was shortened by 4 bases and J by 6 bases, with 8 bases between the two germline ends. The CDR3 loop spans 12 amino acids. CDR1 is MDHEN and CDR2 is SYDVKM in the germline V gene. In nucleotides, the CDR3 is TGTGCCAGCAGTTCCTTTAGCGATACGCAGTATTTT. This gives the protein CASSSFSDTQYF. Looking up the rest from reference TRBV28 and TRBJ2-3 gives the full variable domain: DVKVTQSSRYLVKRTGEKVFLECVQDMDHENMFWYRQDPGLGLRLIYFSYDVKMKEKGDIPEGYSVSREKKERFSLILESASTNQTSMYLCASSSFSDTQYFGPGTRLTVL.

In its sample, this clonotype was seen many times. This rearrangement joins TRBV11-3 to TRBJ1-2; TRBD1 agrees at 8 bases. Per germline, CDR1 SGHNT and CDR2 YENEEA. Unmatched junction bases numbered 11, after V lost 3 bases and J lost 5 bases. The CDR3 consists of 16 residues. CDR3 sequence (DNA): TGTGCCAGCAGCTTCGCCGGGACAGGAGAGACTTATGGCTACACCTTC. Its protein is CASSFAGTGETYGYTF.

The V gene is TRBV11-3, the J gene TRBJ2-3, with 7 bases identical to TRBD2. This CDR3 has 15 amino acids. CDR1 is SGHNT, CDR2 YENEEA, per germline. Trimming removed 4 bases from V and 0 bases from J; junction bases left unmatched: 4. CDR3 in amino acids: CASSSMGGSTDTQYF. The CDR3 nucleotides are TGTGCCAGCAGCTCAATGGGGGGGAGCACAGATACGCAGTATTTT.

This clonotype was recorded at least ten times. This rearrangement joins TRBV2 to TRBJ2-1; D may be TRBD1 (6 bases). V was cut by 1 base and J by 9 bases, with 13 bases left in between. Germline-derived CDR1 and CDR2 are SNHLY and FYNNEI. The CDR3 spans 14 residues. DNA of the CDR3: TGTGCCAGCAGTGAAGGGGGCCAGGGGACTGAGCAGTTCTTC. Protein sequence: CASSEGGQGTEQFF.

This clonotype showed up many times. V and J are TRBV2 and TRBJ2-7, with D unresolved. Per the germline V gene, CDR1 is SNHLY and CDR2 is FYNNEI. CDR3 length equals 14 residues. V lost 6 bases, J lost 0 bases, and 12 bases lay in between. In DNA form, the CDR3 reads TGTGCCAGCAGGGAGCAGCTACTCTCCTACGAGCAGTACTTC. Amino acids: CASREQLLSYEQYF.

This clonotype was seen a few times. This sequence joins TRBV5-5 and TRBJ2-4, with 10 bases aligning to TRBD2. Germline CDR1 and CDR2: SGHKS and YYEKEE (reference sequence). This CDR3 contains 15 residues. The junction had 9 bases not matched to a gene; V was cut back by 5 bases and J by 7 bases. The CDR3 loop reads CASSFQRLAGNIQYF. The DNA of the CDR3 is TGTGCCAGCAGTTTTCAACGACTAGCGGGTAACATTCAGTACTTC.

This clonotype was counted at least ten times. This chain joins TRBV11-2 and TRBJ1-1; D is unresolved. V was trimmed by 5 bases and J by 0 bases, leaving 10 bases between them. The germline V gene encodes CDR1 SGHAT and CDR2 FQNNGV. CDR3 size: 14 residues. The CDR3 nucleotides read TGTGCCAGCAGCGAAACGGGCATGAACACTGAAGCTTTCTTT. This codes for CASSETGMNTEAFF. The whole variable domain, filled in from reference TRBV11-2 and TRBJ1-1, reads EAGVAQSPRYKIIEKRQSVAFWCNPISGHATLYWYQQILGQGPKLLIQFQNNGVVDDSQLPKDRFSAERLKGVDSTLKIQPAKLEDSAVYLCASSETGMNTEAFFGQGTRLTVV.